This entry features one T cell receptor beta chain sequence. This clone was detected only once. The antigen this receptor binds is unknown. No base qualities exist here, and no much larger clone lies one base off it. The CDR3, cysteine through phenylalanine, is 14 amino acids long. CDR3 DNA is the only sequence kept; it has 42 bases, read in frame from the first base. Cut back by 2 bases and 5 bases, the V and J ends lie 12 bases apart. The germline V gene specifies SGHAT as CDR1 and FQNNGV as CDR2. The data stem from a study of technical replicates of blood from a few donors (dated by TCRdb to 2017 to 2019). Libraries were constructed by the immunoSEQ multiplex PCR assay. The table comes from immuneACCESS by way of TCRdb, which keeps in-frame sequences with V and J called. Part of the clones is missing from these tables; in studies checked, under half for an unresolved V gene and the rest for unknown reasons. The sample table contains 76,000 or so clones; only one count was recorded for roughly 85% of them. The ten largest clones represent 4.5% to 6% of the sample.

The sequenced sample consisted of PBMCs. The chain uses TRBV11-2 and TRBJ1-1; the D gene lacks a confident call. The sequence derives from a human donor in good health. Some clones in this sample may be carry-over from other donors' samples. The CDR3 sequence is CASSLNSGGTEAFF. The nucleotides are TGTGCCAGCAGCTTAAACTCTGGCGGAACTGAAGCTTTCTTT. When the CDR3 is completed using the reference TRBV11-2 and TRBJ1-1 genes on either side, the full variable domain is EAGVAQSPRYKIIEKRQSVAFWCNPISGHATLYWYQQILGQGPKLLIQFQNNGVVDDSQLPKDRFSAERLKGVDSTLKIQPAKLEDSAVYLCASSLNSGGTEAFFGQGTRLTVV.